Shown below are 6 T cell receptor beta chains from a single sample sequenced in a study of blood T cell repertoires in COVID-19. This table comes from immunoSEQ multiplex PCR, and its TCRdb copy is limited to in-frame clones, with some not included. The table records under 45,000 clones, 88% of them present only once. The sample consisted of peripheral blood. These receptors all come from a human donor in a cohort sampled during active COVID-19.

The chain is built from TRBV11-2 and TRBJ1-5; tentative D call: TRBD1 (6 bases). The CDR3 sequence is 16 residues long. V lost 3 bases and J lost 3, with 15 bases in between. Germline assignment: CDR1 SGHAT and CDR2 FQNNGV. The CDR3 loop reads CASSFDSDSLNQPQHF. The DNA for the CDR3 is TGTGCCAGCAGCTTTGACTCGGACAGCCTCAATCAGCCCCAGCATTTT.

The chain employs TRBV4-1 and TRBJ2-5, with 10 bases matching TRBD2. The J segment lost 3 bases and the V segment lost 1 base, leaving 5 bases of the junction unmatched. The CDR3 has 16 amino acids. Germline lookup yields CDR1 MGHRA and CDR2 YSYEKL. The CDR3 sequence is CASSQGLLAGKETQYF. Written as DNA, the CDR3 is TGCGCCAGCAGCCAAGGATTACTAGCGGGGAAAGAGACCCAGTACTTC.

The rearrangement uses TRBV4-2 and TRBJ1-1, with D possibly TRBD1 on 5 matching bases. CDR1 and CDR2 from the germline V gene are LGHNA and YNFKEQ. V lost 1 base and J 3 bases, leaving 15 bases between the germline ends. The CDR3 extends over 16 amino acids. The CDR3 loop reads CASSQGGQGKDTEAFF. The CDR3 DNA is TGTGCCAGCAGCCAAGGTGGTCAGGGTAAGGACACTGAAGCTTTCTTT.

This rearrangement joins TRBV7-2 to TRBJ2-5; 9 bases are shared with TRBD1. The CDR3 is 16 residues long. The V segment lost 6 bases and the J segment 5 bases; nucleotides outside the gene matches: 13. The germline gives CDR1 SGHTA, CDR2 FQGNSA. CDR3 region: CASSYTPGQGGETQYF. CDR3 bases: TGTGCCAGCAGTTACACTCCGGGACAGGGAGGGGAGACCCAGTACTTC.

The J gene is TRBJ1-5, the V gene TRBV12-3 or TRBV12-4; 7 bases align to TRBD1. The CDR3 runs 13 residues. J lost 6 bases, V lost 3 bases, and 2 bases had no gene match. The CDR3 reads CASSLAGGQPQHF. In DNA form, the CDR3 reads TGTGCCAGCAGTTTGGCAGGGGGTCAGCCCCAGCATTTT.

The CDR3 sequence: CASTIGNQPQHF. CDR3 in DNA: TGTGCCAGTACAATTGGCAATCAGCCCCAGCATTTT. V gene TRBV19 combines with J gene TRBJ1-5; D call uncertain. The germline gives CDR1 LNHDA, CDR2 SQIVND (reference sequence). This CDR3 contains 12 residues. V lost 7 bases to trimming and J lost 2 bases, with 6 bases between them.